This paragraph reports one T cell receptor beta chain. The antigen remains unidentified. The CDR3 extends over 10 amino acids. The germline gives CDR1 DFQATT, CDR2 SNEGSKA (reference sequence). V was pared by 6 bases and J by 2 bases, with 3 bases between. This sample stems from a study of blood T cells in healthy people across ages. The donors, healthy Caucasians from Russia, were aged 6 to 90. Study conclusions and caveats: Higher diversity, along with more naive CD4+ cells, distinguished long-lived donors from aged donors. Samples with more naive T cells showed higher observed beta diversity. With age, beta diversity per million T cells declined roughly linearly, significantly by about 37.

The second PCR ran 7 to 11 cycles with a sample-barcoded 5' primer and J-beta primers. TCRdb re-analysed the 5' RACE reads in MiXCR, keeping a single row per CDR3 protein. The data hold around 500,000 distinct CDR3 sequences, with around half observed a single time. This chain links TRBV20-1 with TRBJ2-3; D is undetermined. This TCR was recovered from an elderly man in good health. The sample consisted of blood. The chain's CDR3 is CSASTDTQYF. The CDR3 DNA sequence: TGCAGTGCCTCCACAGATACGCAGTATTTT.